The 29 T cell receptor beta chains reported below all come from one sample, sequenced in a study of T-cell reconstitution after alpha-beta-depleted transplantation in children. Unique molecular identifiers were incorporated into the prepared TCRbeta library. MiXCR was run by TCRdb on the PCR reads, yielding one entry per CDR3 protein. The sample includes approximately 350,000 distinct CDR3 sequences, 16% of them seen just once. Sequencing used PBMCs, mostly from graft donor cells, obtained 360 days after TCRalphabeta/CD19-depleted stem cell transplant. These TCRs come from a male patient aged 2-15 years who had a stem cell transplant for acute lymphoblastic leukemia, so the T cells may come from the graft donor.

This clonotype was found many times. The chain links TRBV5-1 to TRBJ2-5; D is undetermined. The V gene's germline CDR1 is SGHRS and CDR2 YFSETQ. The V and J ends lost 0 bases and 2 bases respectively, with 5 bases between them. The CDR3 is 13 amino acids. CDR3 protein: CASSLGGQETQYF. DNA for the CDR3: TGCGCCAGCAGCTTGGGTGGACAAGAGACCCAGTACTTC.

This clonotype was seen a handful of times. J is TRBJ2-3 and V is TRBV9; D gene uncertain. This CDR3 is 15 amino acids long. V was clipped by 0 bases and J by 6 bases, with 14 bases between them. The germline V gene has CDR1 SGDLS and CDR2 YYNGEE. The CDR3: CASSVVGIRKDTQYF. CDR3 nucleotide sequence: TGTGCCAGCAGCGTAGTTGGCATTAGGAAGGATACGCAGTATTTT.

Details on this clonotype: Mismatch with germline at one junction end may stem from a read error. This chain joins TRBV7-7 and TRBJ2-3; 10 nucleotides match TRBD2. The V gene's germline CDR1 is SSHAT and CDR2 FNYEAQ (reference sequence). This CDR3 region has 14 residues. DNA of the CDR3: TGTGCTAGCAGCCGTAGCGGGAGGTCAGATACGCAGTATTTT. Protein: CASSRSGRSDTQYF.

This clonotype was found a few times. V gene TRBV24-1 combines with J gene TRBJ2-1, with D unclear. CDR3 length: 13 amino acids. Germline V CDR1 and CDR2: KGHDR, SFDVKD. Trimming shortened V by 7 bases and J by 3 bases, and 9 bases separated the two germline ends. Here the CDR3 reads CATSTSDYNEQFF. In nucleotides, the CDR3 is TGTGCCACCAGCACTTCCGACTACAATGAGCAGTTCTTC.

The rearrangement uses TRBV12-3 or TRBV12-4 and TRBJ2-7; 8 nucleotides agree with TRBD2. This CDR3 comprises 16 residues. V dropped 5 bases and J dropped 4; count of bases not matched to a gene: 13. CDR3 in amino acids: CASSRDLGTRYYEQYF. The CDR3 bases are TGTGCCAGCAGTCGAGACCTCGGGACTAGATATTACGAGCAGTACTTC.

The V gene is TRBV20-1, the J gene TRBJ2-5; 7 bases are a match to TRBD2. V was pared by 7 bases and J by 1 base, with 6 bases of the junction left unmatched. The germline V gene has CDR1 DFQATT and CDR2 SNEGSKA (reference sequence). The CDR3 is 13 amino acids. CDR3 in DNA: TGCAGTGGGCGGGAGCCTCCCCAAGAGACCCAGTACTTC. Its translation: CSGREPPQETQYF.

This clonotype was observed many times. This chain joins TRBV12-3 or TRBV12-4 and TRBJ2-2; 7 bases map to TRBD2. The ends lost 7 bases at V and 5 bases at J; junction bases unmatched: 13. The CDR3 covers 16 residues. Here the CDR3 DNA reads TGTGCCAGCACTGCCCTCCGGCGGGAGCTTACCGGGGAGCTGTTTTTT. Encoded protein: CASTALRRELTGELFF.

Ten or more counts support this clonotype. J is TRBJ2-3 and V is TRBV12-3 or TRBV12-4, with 7 bases that match TRBD1. The V gene end was trimmed by 8 bases and the J gene end by 5 bases; junction bases not matched to a gene: 7. The CDR3 sequence is 13 residues long. CDR3 in DNA: TGTGCCAGCGCGCTCAACAGGGGAGATACGCAGTATTTT. As protein: CASALNRGDTQYF.

This clonotype was counted between two and nine times. The chain carries TRBV12-3 or TRBV12-4 and TRBJ2-1, with D unresolved. This CDR3 is 13 amino acids long. Trimming shortened V by 1 base and J by 9 bases, and 10 bases separated the two germline ends. CDR3: CASSLGAGSEQFF. CDR3 sequence (DNA): TGTGCCAGCAGTTTAGGAGCAGGCAGTGAGCAGTTCTTC.

The chain couples TRBV28 to TRBJ2-7, with 14 bases matching TRBD2. Trimming at V came to 2 bases and at J to 6 bases, leaving 6 bases not matched to a gene. Germline CDR1 is MDHEN and CDR2 is SYDVKM. This CDR3 contains 16 residues. The CDR3 DNA reads as TGTGCCAGCAGTTTACTGGGACTAGCGGGAGTTGGCGAGCAGTACTTC. Its translation: CASSLLGLAGVGEQYF.

The chain links TRBV7-9 to TRBJ2-7; TRBD2 is a possible D gene (6 bases). The CDR3 is made up of 14 amino acids. Germline CDR1 reads SEHNR; CDR2 reads FQNEAQ (reference sequence). V was clipped by 0 bases and J by 1 base, with 7 bases between them. The CDR3 nucleotides read TGTGCCAGCAGCTTAGCGGCGGGATCCTACGAGCAGTACTTC. Protein sequence: CASSLAAGSYEQYF.

The chain links TRBV4-1 to TRBJ2-4, with a weak D call TRBD1 (5 bases). V lost 1 base and J lost 0, with 10 bases in between. The CDR3 length is 16 residues. CDR1 is MGHRA, CDR2 YSYEKL, per germline. The CDR3 loop reads CASSQGQGEAKNIQYF. The CDR3 coding sequence is TGCGCCAGCAGCCAAGGGCAAGGGGAAGCCAAAAACATTCAGTACTTC.

This clonotype was detected only a few times. V usage is TRBV21-1 and J usage is TRBJ2-4; TRBD1 was called by the table and not checked on the DNA. TRBV21-1 is a pseudogene. The CDR3 runs 15 residues. In DNA form, the CDR3 reads TGTGCCAGCAGCAAAGCCTGGGGACAGCCAAACATTCAGTACTTC. Protein: CASSKAWGQPNIQYF.

V gene TRBV28 combines with J gene TRBJ1-1; 7 nucleotides align to TRBD1. The CDR3 extends over 19 amino acids. Germline V gene data show CDR1 as MDHEN and CDR2 as SYDVKM. Germline trimming cut 4 bases from V and 0 bases from J; bases unmatched to any gene: 17. CDR3 coding DNA: TGTGCCAGCAGTTACCCTGCCGACAGGGTGAGGAGTGTGAACACTGAAGCTTTCTTT. Protein product: CASSYPADRVRSVNTEAFF.

V gene TRBV24-1 combines with J gene TRBJ2-7, with D possibly TRBD2 on 5 matching bases. V was pared by 3 bases and J by 4 bases, with 18 bases between. The length of the CDR3 is 16 residues. Germline loops: CDR1 KGHDR, CDR2 SFDVKD. CDR3 DNA sequence: TGTGCCACCAGTGATACTCCCAGCGGAAGTTCATACGAGCAGTACTTC. It codes for CATSDTPSGSSYEQYF.

There are a few counts of this clonotype. The rearrangement joins TRBV15 to TRBJ2-7; D is ambiguous. Trimming stripped 0 bases from V and 3 bases from J, with 9 bases between. From germline, CDR1 is LNHNV and CDR2 YYDKDF (reference sequence). The CDR3 length is 14 residues. The CDR3: CATSRDMAVYEQYF. The CDR3 DNA reads as TGTGCCACCAGCAGAGATATGGCAGTCTACGAGCAGTACTTC.

This chain connects TRBV7-4 to TRBJ2-5; TRBD2 agrees at 9 bases. V lost 4 bases to trimming and J lost 4 bases; unmatched junction nucleotides: 4. Germline CDR1 is SGHVT and CDR2 is SQSDAQ. The CDR3 loop spans 14 amino acids. In DNA, the CDR3 is TGTGCCAGCAGCTCCTTAGCGGGAGCAGAGACCCAGTACTTC. Protein product: CASSSLAGAETQYF.

This clonotype occurred many times. The chain joins TRBV20-1 to TRBJ1-5; 12 positions match TRBD1. Germline-derived CDR1 and CDR2 are DFQATT and SNEGSKA (reference sequence). The CDR3 is made up of 18 amino acids. J was trimmed by 0 bases and V by 5 bases; bases with no gene match: 11. The CDR3 protein is CSAEGGTGGFNSNQPQHF. CDR3 in DNA: TGCAGTGCTGAGGGCGGGACAGGGGGCTTTAATAGCAATCAGCCCCAGCATTTT.

V gene TRBV21-1 combines with J gene TRBJ1-5. TRBV21-1 is given as a pseudogene. This CDR3 has 16 amino acids. The CDR3 DNA reads as TGTGCCAGCAGCAAAGAAACTGAGCTCTGGGATCAGCCCCAGCATTTT. Translation: CASSKETELWDQPQHF.

This clonotype was found many times. This chain links TRBV29-1 with TRBJ2-7; no definite D call. Per the germline V gene, CDR1 is SQVTM and CDR2 is ANQGSEA. Trimming removed 2 bases from V and 0 bases from J, with 8 bases in between. This CDR3 is 13 amino acids long. The CDR3 reads CSVESQSSYEQYF. The CDR3 nucleotides are TGCAGCGTTGAAAGCCAATCCTCCTACGAGCAGTACTTC.

This clonotype was seen repeatedly, ten times or more. The chain carries TRBV6-2 or TRBV6-3 and TRBJ2-3; D is perhaps TRBD2 (5 bases). This CDR3 contains 16 residues. CDR1 and CDR2 from the germline V gene are MNHEY and SVGEGT. With 6 bases removed from V and 6 bases from J, the gap between germline ends came to 22 bases. CDR3 protein: CASSPGLTRQWDTQYF. In DNA, the CDR3 is TGTGCCAGCAGCCCTGGACTTACTCGACAATGGGATACGCAGTATTTT.

This clonotype was counted at least ten times. CDR3 coding DNA: TGCAGTGCACAGGGGGACCCCGGGGAGCTGTTTTTT. Amino acid sequence: CSAQGDPGELFF. The rearrangement uses TRBV20-1 and TRBJ2-2; 8 bases match TRBD1. The CDR3 is 12 amino acids. Trimming cost V 6 bases and J 6 bases; bases outside gene matches: 3. Per the germline V gene, CDR1 is DFQATT and CDR2 is SNEGSKA (reference sequence).

The sample holds a few counts of this clonotype. The chain is built from TRBV4-1 and TRBJ2-7; a weak D match, TRBD2 (5 bases). V was shortened by 5 bases and J by 6 bases, with 14 bases between the two germline ends. CDR1 and CDR2 from the germline V gene are MGHRA and YSYEKL. The CDR3 consists of 13 residues. The DNA for the CDR3 is TGCGCCAGCAGCGACAACCTACGGGGCGAGCAGTACTTC. Amino acids: CASSDNLRGEQYF.

Of note for this clonotype: This may be a read error, as it is one base from a much larger clone. The chain carries TRBV27 and TRBJ2-7, with 9 bases aligning to TRBD1. The germline CDR1 and CDR2 sequences are MNHEY and SMNVEV (reference sequence). This CDR3 has 13 residues. J was trimmed by 10 bases and V by 6 bases; bases with no gene match: 10. The CDR3 DNA is TGTGCCAGCAGCCCAGGGACAGGGATCGATCAGTACTTC. This translates into CASSPGTGIDQYF.

The chain links TRBV27 to TRBJ1-5; 9 bases fit TRBD1. The CDR3 sequence is 16 residues long. The junction had 7 bases not matched to a gene; V was cut back by 4 bases and J by 3 bases. The V gene's germline CDR1 is MNHEY and CDR2 SMNVEV (reference sequence). CDR3 sequence reads: CASSYRGRDPNQPQHF. The CDR3 nucleotides are TGTGCCAGCAGTTACAGGGGGCGTGATCCCAATCAGCCCCAGCATTTT.

This clonotype was picked up a small number of times. This sequence joins TRBV7-2 and TRBJ2-2, with TRBD2 matching 11 bases. From germline, CDR1 is SGHTA and CDR2 FQGNSA. The CDR3 is 17 residues long. Unmatched junction bases numbered 6, after V lost 5 bases and J lost 1 base. CDR3: CASSTTLAGVNTGELFF. The CDR3 coding sequence is TGTGCCAGCAGCACTACACTAGCGGGAGTGAACACCGGGGAGCTGTTTTTT.

The chain couples TRBV5-1 to TRBJ2-3; no clear D. This CDR3 contains 14 residues. CDR1 and CDR2 from the germline V gene are SGHRS and YFSETQ. The ends were cut back, 2 bases at V and 5 bases at J, with 12 bases in the middle. The DNA for the CDR3 is TGCGCCAGCAGCTTTTACGGACCGCTAGATACGCAGTATTTT. Residues: CASSFYGPLDTQYF.

This clonotype was counted only a few times. The CDR3 nucleotides are TGCAGTGCTAGAGATTACGCTTTGGACAACTCCTACGAGCAGTACTTC. Translated: CSARDYALDNSYEQYF. The genes are TRBV20-1 and TRBJ2-7; D possibly corresponds to TRBD1 (5 bases). This CDR3 contains 16 residues. Germline V lookup: CDR1 DFQATT, CDR2 SNEGSKA (reference sequence). The V end was cut by 0 bases, the J end by 0 bases, with 15 bases between.

V is TRBV24-1 and J is TRBJ2-3; D uncertain. Germline CDR1 KGHDR, CDR2 SFDVKD. This CDR3 is 15 amino acids long. Trimming took off 4 bases at V and 2 bases at J, with 12 bases between the two ends. The CDR3 region is CATSDPTGPTDTQYF. CDR3 bases: TGTGCCACCAGTGACCCGACGGGCCCCACAGATACGCAGTATTTT.